The 25 T cell receptor beta chains below were found in one sample sequenced in a study of blood T cell repertoires in COVID-19. Repertoires were generated with immunoSEQ multiplex PCR, while TCRdb's copy carries only in-frame clones and drops some. The data hold about 200,000 clones, with 92% observed a single time. The sample was peripheral blood. All receptors come from a man in his fifties or sixties with COVID-19, enrolled during active disease.

The chain is built from TRBV5-1 and TRBJ2-7; D is uncertain. Germline values: CDR1 SGHRS, CDR2 YFSETQ. There are 12 residues in the CDR3. Trimming cost V 4 bases and J 0 bases, with 5 bases left between them. CDR3 nucleotide sequence: TGCGCCAGCAGCGAGCCCTCCTACGAGCAGTACTTC. It specifies CASSEPSYEQYF. Looking up the rest from reference TRBV5-1 and TRBJ2-7 gives the full variable domain: KAGVTQTPRYLIKTRGQQVTLSCSPISGHRSVSWYQQTPGQGLQFLFEYFSETQRNKGNFPGRFSGRQFSNSRSEMNVSTLELGDSALYLCASSEPSYEQYFGPGTRLTVT.

The chain has TRBV19 and TRBJ1-1; TRBD1 matches 7 bases. This CDR3 region has 14 residues. Germline V CDR1 and CDR2: LNHDA, SQIVND (reference sequence). With V trimmed by 4 bases and J by 2 bases, 4 bases remained unmatched. The CDR3 protein is CASSKNRGNTEAFF. The DNA for the CDR3 is TGTGCCAGTAGTAAGAACAGGGGCAACACTGAAGCTTTCTTT.

The V gene is TRBV6-4, the J gene TRBJ1-2, with 9 bases matching TRBD1. Trimming at V came to 7 bases and at J to 2 bases, leaving 2 bases not matched to a gene. CDR1 and CDR2 (germline): MRHNA, SNTAGT. The CDR3 spans 13 residues. The CDR3 here is CASKGQGNYGYTF. The CDR3 DNA sequence: TGTGCCAGCAAAGGACAGGGGAACTATGGCTACACCTTC.

Only one count was recorded for this clone. The chain carries TRBV4-2 and TRBJ1-2, with a tentative D call TRBD1 (6 bases). Germline V gives CDR1 LGHNA, CDR2 YNFKEQ. This CDR3 comprises 15 residues. V dropped 2 bases and J dropped 4 bases, with 14 bases sitting between them. The CDR3 DNA sequence: TGTGCCAGCAGCCAATCGACAGGAGAAGGCTATGGCTACACCTTC. Its protein is CASSQSTGEGYGYTF.

J is TRBJ2-5 and V is TRBV9, with D possibly TRBD1 on 5 matching bases. V lost 0 bases and J lost 2, with 20 bases in between. Per the germline V gene, CDR1 is SGDLS and CDR2 is YYNGEE. The CDR3 contains 18 residues. Here the CDR3 reads CASSVGTGRGSPQETQYF. The CDR3 DNA reads TGTGCCAGCAGCGTAGGCACAGGCCGTGGGTCCCCTCAAGAGACCCAGTACTTC.

V and J are TRBV5-1 and TRBJ2-3; D remains unclear. Trimming pared 3 bases from V and 2 bases from J, leaving 7 bases between. In germline, CDR1 is SGHRS, CDR2 YFSETQ. This CDR3 region has 13 residues. In DNA form, the CDR3 reads TGCGCCAGCAGCTCAGACAACACAGATACGCAGTATTTT. It translates to CASSSDNTDTQYF.

The V call is TRBV5-4, the J call TRBJ1-1, with D possibly TRBD1 on 6 matching bases. Trimming took 3 bases from V and 10 from J, leaving 16 bases between them. Germline V gives CDR1 SGHNT, CDR2 YYREEE (reference sequence). This CDR3 has 13 amino acids. The CDR3 spells CASSSEAPGVAFF. The CDR3 nucleotides read TGTGCCAGCAGCTCCGAAGCGCCAGGGGTAGCTTTCTTT.

The V and J genes are TRBV24-1 and TRBJ1-5; D call uncertain. The germline V gene encodes CDR1 KGHDR and CDR2 SFDVKD. The CDR3 covers 14 residues. Between the trimmed V and J ends, which lost 2 bases and 0 bases, there was a span of 4 bases. The CDR3 sequence is CATSDYYSNQPQHF. DNA for the CDR3: TGTGCCACCAGTGATTATTATAGCAATCAGCCCCAGCATTTT.

This clone occurred a few times. V and J are TRBV7-9 and TRBJ2-5; 7 nucleotides match TRBD1. The V gene's germline CDR1 is SEHNR and CDR2 FQNEAQ (reference sequence). The CDR3 runs 12 residues. J gave up 5 bases and V 7 bases, and 4 bases lay outside the gene matches. DNA for the CDR3: TGTGCCAGCAATAGGGGGCGCGAGACCCAGTACTTC. It yields the protein CASNRGRETQYF.

This sequence joins TRBV19 and TRBJ2-7; 9 bases map to TRBD1. From germline, CDR1 is LNHDA and CDR2 SQIVND (reference sequence). CDR3 length: 14 residues. The V segment lost 10 bases and the J segment 2 bases; nucleotides outside the gene matches: 9. In nucleotides, the CDR3 is TGTGCCACCGCCCCTGGGACAGGGCCCTACGAGCAGTACTTC. It specifies CATAPGTGPYEQYF.

In regard to this clone: Relative to the germline gene, one junction end is altered; a read error may explain this. The rearrangement uses TRBV4-3 and TRBJ1-3; D gene uncertain. The CDR3 length is 15 residues. The germline CDR1 and CDR2 sequences are LGHNA and YSLEER. DNA of the CDR3: TGCGCCAGCAGCCAAGGCGGGATGGCTGGGAACACCATATATTTT. This translates into CASSQGGMAGNTIYF.

The chain links TRBV2 to TRBJ1-3; D gene uncertain. This CDR3 has 15 amino acids. Germline loops: CDR1 SNHLY, CDR2 FYNNEI. With 5 bases removed from V and 3 bases from J, the gap between germline ends came to 14 bases. This CDR3 is CASSLGGSIGNTIYF. CDR3 DNA sequence: TGTGCCAGCAGTTTGGGAGGATCAATTGGAAACACCATATATTTT.

The chain recombines TRBV5-5 with TRBJ2-5; 9 bases fit TRBD1. The CDR3 has 14 residues. With 2 bases clipped from V and 5 bases from J, the junction kept 4 bases outside the gene matches. Per the germline V gene, CDR1 is SGHKS and CDR2 is YYEKEE (reference sequence). CDR3 amino acids: CASSFGTGLETQYF. The CDR3 DNA follows: TGTGCCAGCAGCTTCGGGACAGGGTTGGAGACCCAGTACTTC.

The chain has TRBV7-3 and TRBJ2-3; a possible D gene is TRBD2 (6 bases). The CDR3 loop spans 14 amino acids. Trimming removed 7 bases from V and 5 bases from J, with 16 bases in between. Germline values: CDR1 SGHTA, CDR2 FQGTGA. CDR3 region: CASIRVLAEDTQYF. CDR3 nucleotide sequence: TGTGCCAGCATACGAGTACTAGCTGAAGATACGCAGTATTTT.

V usage is TRBV4-2 and J usage is TRBJ1-5; 9 nucleotides align to TRBD1. Germline V gene lookup returns CDR1 LGHNA and CDR2 YNFKEQ. This CDR3 has 15 residues. V lost 4 bases, J lost 6 bases, and 7 bases stayed unmatched. CDR3 sequence (DNA): TGTGCCAGCAGCCGCGGGACAGGGAGCGGTCAGCCCCAGCATTTT. Its protein product is CASSRGTGSGQPQHF.

The chain combines TRBV27 with TRBJ1-1; possibly TRBD1 for D (6 bases). With 6 bases removed from V and 0 bases from J, the gap between germline ends came to 14 bases. Per the germline V gene, CDR1 is MNHEY and CDR2 is SMNVEV (reference sequence). This CDR3 spans 15 amino acids. The DNA for the CDR3 is TGTGCCAGCAGGTGGGGGCCTACAATGAACACTGAAGCTTTCTTT. Its protein product is CASRWGPTMNTEAFF.

The V gene is TRBV27, the J gene TRBJ2-7, with 8 bases matching TRBD1. CDR3 size: 14 residues. Per the germline V gene, CDR1 is MNHEY and CDR2 is SMNVEV (reference sequence). V lost 4 bases and J lost 4; bases outside the gene matches: 6. The DNA of the CDR3 is TGTGCCAGCAGTTACCAGGGGGCCGGGTACGAGCAGTACTTC. Translated: CASSYQGAGYEQYF.

The rearrangement uses TRBV10-3 and TRBJ1-4; 7 positions match TRBD1. The V segment lost 2 bases and the J segment 4 bases; nucleotides outside the gene matches: 1. The germline CDR1 and CDR2 sequences are ENHRY and SYGVKD. CDR3 length: 14 residues. The CDR3 sequence: CAISETGDNEKLFF. As DNA, the CDR3 is TGTGCCATCAGTGAGACAGGGGATAATGAAAAACTGTTTTTT.

The chain uses TRBV6-5 and TRBJ1-1; 8 nucleotides line up with TRBD1. CDR3 size: 14 residues. Germline loops: CDR1 MNHEY, CDR2 SVGAGI. V was pared by 8 bases and J by 0 bases, with 5 bases of the junction left unmatched. CDR3 DNA: TGTGCCAGCCACCGGGACAGGCTGAACACTGAAGCTTTCTTT. Translating it yields CASHRDRLNTEAFF.

V usage is TRBV5-1 and J usage is TRBJ2-1; D gene unclear. Germline assignment: CDR1 SGHRS and CDR2 YFSETQ. Trimming removed 3 bases at V and 0 bases at J, with 7 bases between. This CDR3 spans 14 amino acids. The CDR3 spells CASSSGTSYNEQFF. DNA for the CDR3: TGCGCCAGCAGCTCAGGAACCTCCTACAATGAGCAGTTCTTC. The full variable domain, completed using reference TRBV5-1 and TRBJ2-1, is KAGVTQTPRYLIKTRGQQVTLSCSPISGHRSVSWYQQTPGQGLQFLFEYFSETQRNKGNFPGRFSGRQFSNSRSEMNVSTLELGDSALYLCASSSGTSYNEQFFGPGTRLTVL.

J is TRBJ2-3 and V is TRBV19; 8 bases align to TRBD1. V gave up 5 bases and J gave up 0 bases; unmatched junction bases: 7. The germline gives CDR1 LNHDA, CDR2 SQIVND (reference sequence). The CDR3 extends over 16 amino acids. CDR3 sequence (DNA): TGTGCCAGTAGTTCAACAGGGGGGTCTAGCACAGATACGCAGTATTTT. Translated: CASSSTGGSSTDTQYF. The full variable domain, with the rest looked up from reference TRBV19 and TRBJ2-3, is DGGITQSPKYLFRKEGQNVTLSCEQNLNHDAMYWYRQDPGQGLRLIYYSQIVNDFQKGDIAEGYSVSREKKESFPLTVTSAQKNPTAFYLCASSSTGGSSTDTQYFGPGTRLTVL.

This rearrangement joins TRBV18 to TRBJ2-7, with D possibly TRBD1 on 5 matching bases. Germline V gene data show CDR1 as KGHSH and CDR2 as LQKENI. V lost 5 bases, J lost 6 bases, and 20 bases lay in between. The CDR3 spans 15 residues. CDR3 coding DNA: TGTGCCAGCTCATCGGCAAACAGTTGGGGCGGCGAGCAGTACTTC. Translation gives CASSSANSWGGEQYF.

The V gene is TRBV2, the J gene TRBJ2-5, with 15 nucleotides matching TRBD2. CDR3 length: 15 residues. Looked up from germline, CDR1 is SNHLY and CDR2 is FYNNEI. The trim removed 7 bases at V and 4 bases at J, leaving 4 bases unmatched. CDR3 nucleotide sequence: TGTGCCAGCATCCCGGGACTAGCGGGGGGAGAGACCCAGTACTTC. This gives the protein CASIPGLAGGETQYF.

This clone was recorded only once. V gene TRBV7-9 combines with J gene TRBJ2-3; perhaps TRBD1 as D (5 bases). This CDR3 has 14 residues. V was shortened by 3 bases and J by 4 bases, with 11 bases between the two germline ends. Germline V CDR1 and CDR2: SEHNR, FQNEAQ (reference sequence). CDR3 DNA sequence: TGTGCCAGCAGCTTCGAAGGGGCTCCAGATACGCAGTATTTT. Translating it yields CASSFEGAPDTQYF.

This chain uses TRBV10-3 with TRBJ1-1, with 7 bases matching TRBD1. The CDR3 is 14 residues long. With V trimmed by 2 bases and J by 10 bases, 10 bases remained unmatched. Germline V gives CDR1 ENHRY, CDR2 SYGVKD. CDR3 sequence reads: CAISEGQEHLRAFF. In DNA, the CDR3 is TGTGCCATCAGTGAGGGACAGGAACACCTGAGAGCTTTCTTT.